This T cell receptor beta chain was sequenced for a study of T cells in Graves' hyperthyroidism and ophthalmopathy. Study overall: Peripheral blood was taken when the disease was first diagnosed, before any treatment began. Study-wide results and limits: The model identified upcoming ophthalmopathy a median 6.5 months ahead of onset.

From RNA transcripts, TCR beta CDR3 regions were amplified. Initially, a first-round RT-PCR of the TCR CDR3 employed the HTBI primer set. TCRdb recomputed calls from the multiplex PCR reads with MiXCR, one row per CDR3 protein. The sample yields 500,000 to 650,000 distinct CDR3 sequences, approximately 15% seen once. This clonotype was counted ten times or more. Its antigen remains unknown. The CDR3 spans 13 residues. Trimming took off 3 bases at V and 7 bases at J, with 10 bases between the two ends. CDR1 LGHDT and CDR2 YNNKEL come from the germline V gene (reference sequence). This TCR was recovered from a woman aged 35 to 49 with Graves' hyperthyroidism. The source material was blood. This chain links TRBV3-1 with TRBJ1-5; a weak D match, TRBD1 (6 bases). CDR3 sequence: CASSQGASQPQHF. For the CDR3, the DNA is TGTGCCAGCAGCCAGGGGGCTTCGCAGCCCCAGCATTTT.